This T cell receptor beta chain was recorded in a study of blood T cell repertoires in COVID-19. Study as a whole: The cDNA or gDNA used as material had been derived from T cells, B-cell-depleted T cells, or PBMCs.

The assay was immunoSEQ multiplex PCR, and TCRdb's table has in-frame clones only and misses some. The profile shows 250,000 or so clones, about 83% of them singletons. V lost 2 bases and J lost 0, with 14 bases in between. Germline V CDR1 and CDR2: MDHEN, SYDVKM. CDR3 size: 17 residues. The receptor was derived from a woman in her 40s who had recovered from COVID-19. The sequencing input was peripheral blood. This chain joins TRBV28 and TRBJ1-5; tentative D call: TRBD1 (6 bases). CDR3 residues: CASSLTGWGSSNQPQHF. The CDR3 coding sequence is TGTGCCAGCAGTTTAACAGGGTGGGGAAGTAGCAATCAGCCCCAGCATTTT.